The rows below give T cell receptor beta chains drawn from one sample of a study of OX40 agonist ivuxolimab in advanced cancers. The method was immunoSEQ multiplex PCR; TCRdb's version includes in-frame clones alone and lacks a portion of them. The sample has about 110,000 clones, about nine tenths seen once; the top ten hold around 0.27%. The material was CD4+ or CD8+ T cells sorted from blood, obtained in a trial of the OX40 agonist ivuxolimab. All receptors derive from an adult with an advanced solid tumor such as melanoma, head and neck, liver or kidney cancer. Both conserved end residues are part of each CDR3. Each record gives: J gene, V gene, D gene, clone size, CDR3 DNA, CDR3 protein. D genes are given only for firm matches. The size entry is marked missing in some rows and otherwise reads once, few, many or a size class.

TRBJ1-2,TRBV6-5,TRBD1,-,TGTGCCAGCAGTTCCGGGACAGGGATACCTGGCTACACCTTC,CASSSGTGIPGYTF
TRBJ2-5,TRBV11-2,-,-,TGTGCCAGCAGCTTATCATCAGGGGAAGAGACCCAGTACTTC,CASSLSSGEETQYF
TRBJ2-1,TRBV21-1,-,-,TGTGCCAGCAGCAAAAAAAGGACTAGCGGGAGGGCAAGCTCCTACAATGAGCAGTTCTTC,CASSKKRTSGRASSYNEQFF
TRBJ1-1,TRBV19,-,-,TGTGCCAGTATTTTGGACAGAGTGAACACTGAAGCTTTCTTT,CASILDRVNTEAFF
TRBJ1-1,TRBV7-9,-,-,TGTGCCAGCAGCTCAGGGACGTACATTAAAGCTTTCTTT,CASSSGTYIKAFF
TRBJ1-1,TRBV28,-,-,TGTGCCAGCAGTTACCCAGACGGGAACACTGAAGCTTTCTTT,CASSYPDGNTEAFF
TRBJ2-7,TRBV1,-,-,TGCACCAGCCCCCACGGGACACCTCAAACCTACGAGCAGTACTTC,CTSPHGTPQTYEQYF
TRBJ2-1,TRBV6-4,-,-,TGTGCCAGCAGTGTTGAGAGGACTCCATACAATGAGCAGTTCTTC,CASSVERTPYNEQFF
TRBJ2-2,TRBV6-5,-,-,TGTGCCAGCAGTTACTTCATGGGGACCGGGGAGCTGTTTTTT,CASSYFMGTGELFF
TRBJ1-2,TRBV28,TRBD1,once,TGTGCCAGCAGTAGGGGGCAGGGTGGCTACACCTTC,CASSRGQGGYTF
TRBJ2-7,TRBV6-1,TRBD1,-,TGTGCCATAAGACAGGGCACCTACGAGCAGTACTTC,CAIRQGTYEQYF
TRBJ2-3,TRBV5-8,TRBD2,-,TGTGCCAGCAGCTTCGAACTAGCGGGAGGTCTAGATACGCAGTATTTT,CASSFELAGGLDTQYF
TRBJ2-1,TRBV5-1,-,-,TGCGCCAGCAGCATAGGACTAAACTACAATGAGCAGTTCTTC,CASSIGLNYNEQFF
TRBJ2-4,TRBV10-2,-,-,TGCGCCAGCAGTGGGCAGGGAATCGCCAAAAACATTCAGTACTTC,CASSGQGIAKNIQYF
TRBJ2-7,TRBV11-2,TRBD2,-,TGTGCCAGCAGCTTTGAGGGACTAGCGGGGGGAGGAACCTACGAGCAGTACTTC,CASSFEGLAGGGTYEQYF
TRBJ1-1,TRBV27,-,-,TGTGCCAGCAGTCCCTCCTGGTCCACTGAAGCTTTCTTT,CASSPSWSTEAFF
TRBJ2-4,TRBV7-8,-,-,TGTGCCAGCAGCCCCCTAGCGAATATAGCCAAAAACATTCAGTACTTC,CASSPLANIAKNIQYF
TRBJ2-6,TRBV18,-,-,TGTGCCAGCTCCCCAGGGTTTTCTGGGGCCAACGTCCTGACTTTC,CASSPGFSGANVLTF
TRBJ1-5,TRBV6-1,-,-,TGTGCCAGCAGTGAAATAGGGTACAATCAGCCCCAGCATTTT,CASSEIGYNQPQHF
TRBJ2-5,TRBV5-1,-,-,TGCGCCAGCAGCCTTAACCAAGAGACCCAGTACTTC,CASSLNQETQYF
TRBJ2-2,TRBV4-1,TRBD2,once,TGCGCCAGCAGCCCGGGACTTCGACTAGCGGGAGGCACCGGGGAGCTGTTTTTT,CASSPGLRLAGGTGELFF
TRBJ2-1,TRBV11-2,-,-,TGTGCCAGCAGCTTAGTTGCGCTTTACAATGAGCAGTTCTTC,CASSLVALYNEQFF
TRBJ2-3,TRBV6-6,TRBD2,-,TGTGCCAGCAGTTACTCTAGCGGGGCCGACACAGATACGCAGTATTTT,CASSYSSGADTDTQYF
TRBJ2-2,TRBV6-6,-,-,TGTGCCAGCAGATGGGGCGAAAACACCGGGGAGCTGTTTTTT,CASRWGENTGELFF
TRBJ2-7,TRBV7-2,-,-,TGTGCCAGCAGCTTAGAAGGTGGGGCAAGATTCTACGAGCAGTACTTC,CASSLEGGARFYEQYF
TRBJ1-5,TRBV6-5,-,-,TGTGCCAGCAGTGAGTCTCTAGGGCCCCAGCATTTT,CASSESLGPQHF
TRBJ1-1,TRBV7-8,TRBD1,-,TGTGCCAGCAGCTTGGGGACAGGGGGCTCGGAAGCTTTCTTT,CASSLGTGGSEAFF
TRBJ1-1,TRBV5-1,TRBD1,-,TGCGCCAGCAGCAAAGGGACAGGGGGCGCCGACACTGAAGCTTTCTTT,CASSKGTGGADTEAFF
TRBJ2-1,TRBV6-5,-,-,TGTGCCAGCAGTGGCCGGGACTTAGGTAGCAATGAGCAGTTCTTC,CASSGRDLGSNEQFF
TRBJ2-1,TRBV25-1,TRBD1,-,TGTGCCGGCAGTAGCCGGGACAGGGGAGGGGGCAATGAGCAGTTCTTC,CAGSSRDRGGGNEQFF
TRBJ2-7,TRBV10-3,-,-,TGTGCCATCAGACCTCGGACCTCCTACGAGCAGTACTTC,CAIRPRTSYEQYF
TRBJ2-5,TRBV7-3,TRBD1,-,TGTGCCAGCAGCTTGGGACAGCAAGAGACCCAGTACTTC,CASSLGQQETQYF
TRBJ2-6,TRBV7-2,-,-,TGTGCCAGCAGCTTAGTGAGTCACATCTACTCTGGGGCCAACGTCCTGACTTTC,CASSLVSHIYSGANVLTF
TRBJ1-5,TRBV5-5,-,-,TGTGCCAGCAGCTTGGAGGGGAACAATCAGCCCCAGCATTTT,CASSLEGNNQPQHF
TRBJ2-1,TRBV7-9,TRBD2,-,TGTGCCAGCAGCTTTGTAGCGGGGCAGACCTACAATGAGCAGTTCTTC,CASSFVAGQTYNEQFF
TRBJ2-5,TRBV6-1,-,once,TGTGCCAGCAGTCTCAGCGAGGCCCAGACCCAGTACTTC,CASSLSEAQTQYF
TRBJ2-7,TRBV28,-,-,TGTGCCAGCAGCCTGGGACCCCTTGTCTACGAGCAGTACTTC,CASSLGPLVYEQYF
TRBJ2-6,TRBV18,-,once,TGTGCCAGCTCACACGCGACAGGCCGCTCTGGGGCCAACGTCCTGACTTTC,CASSHATGRSGANVLTF
TRBJ1-5,TRBV30,-,-,TGTGCCTGGACCCCTGGGCCTCATCAGCCCCAGCATTTT,CAWTPGPHQPQHF
TRBJ1-1,TRBV4-2,-,-,TGTGCCAGCAGCCAAGATTCGGGTTTGAACACTGAAGCTTTCTTT,CASSQDSGLNTEAFF
TRBJ2-3,TRBV7-2,-,-,TGTGCCAGCAGCCCAGTCGGGGCGGGTACGCAGTATTTT,CASSPVGAGTQYF
TRBJ2-2,TRBV5-5,-,-,TGTGCCAGCAGCTTGGCTCAAACTAGCAGCGCCGGGGAGCTGTTTTTT,CASSLAQTSSAGELFF
TRBJ2-7,TRBV10-1,TRBD1,-,TGCGCCAACCCGGGACAGGGGTCGGAGTACTACGAGCAGTACTTC,CANPGQGSEYYEQYF
TRBJ2-1,TRBV19,TRBD2,-,TGTGCCAGTAGTTCTCCCTTTGGGACTAGCGGGAGGCCAAGTTCGGGTGAGCAGTTCTTC,CASSSPFGTSGRPSSGEQFF
TRBJ2-7,TRBV7-9,TRBD1,-,TGTGCCAGCAGCAAATGGACAGGGAGCGACTACGAGCAGTACTTC,CASSKWTGSDYEQYF
TRBJ1-1,TRBV5-1,TRBD1,-,TGCGCCAGCAGCCAGGGGGGAGGGAACACTGAAGCTTTCTTT,CASSQGGGNTEAFF
TRBJ1-4,TRBV2,TRBD1,once,TGTGCCAGCGGACAGGGGGCGGCTAATGAAAAACTGTTTTTT,CASGQGAANEKLFF
TRBJ2-1,TRBV5-6,-,-,TGTGCCAGCAGCTTGGCCCCCCTCGGAGCTGGTGAGCAGTTCTTC,CASSLAPLGAGEQFF
TRBJ2-7,TRBV11-1,-,-,TGTGCCAGCAGCCTTAGCAGAGACGAGCAGTACTTC,CASSLSRDEQYF
TRBJ1-1,TRBV19,TRBD1,once,TGTGCCATCAGAGCCTTAGACAGGGGTGAAGCTTTCTTT,CAIRALDRGEAFF
TRBJ1-3,TRBV19,-,-,TGTGCCAGTAGAGTTAGCAGGGGTTCCGGAAACACCATATATTTT,CASRVSRGSGNTIYF
TRBJ2-1,TRBV7-9,TRBD2,-,TGTGCCAGCAGCTTCCGTAGCGGGAGAGCGAACAATGAGCAGTTCTTC,CASSFRSGRANNEQFF
TRBJ1-1,TRBV27,-,-,TGTGCCAGCAGTTTATCGAGCGTGATGAACACTGAAGCTTTCTTT,CASSLSSVMNTEAFF
TRBJ1-2,TRBV6-5,TRBD1,-,TGTGCCAGCAGCCCTGACAGGGGTAGGGATGGTGGCTACACCTTC,CASSPDRGRDGGYTF
TRBJ2-7,TRBV2,-,-,TGTGCCAGCAGTCAGCAGCCCCCGGGGAGCTCCTACGAGCAGTACTTC,CASSQQPPGSSYEQYF
TRBJ1-1,TRBV19,-,-,TGTGCCAGTAGTATAGTAGGGCAGGGAGGGACTGAAGCTTTCTTT,CASSIVGQGGTEAFF
TRBJ1-4,TRBV27,-,-,TGTGCCAGCAGTCCCCAGCAATGGAGGGAAAAACTGTTTTTT,CASSPQQWREKLFF
TRBJ2-5,TRBV4-1,-,-,TGCGCCAGCAGCCAAGATGGACACCGGGGGGAGACCCAGTACTTC,CASSQDGHRGETQYF
TRBJ2-1,TRBV7-2,TRBD2,once,TGTGCCAGCAGCTTAGCTACTAGCGGGCCCTACAATGAGCAGTTCTTC,CASSLATSGPYNEQFF